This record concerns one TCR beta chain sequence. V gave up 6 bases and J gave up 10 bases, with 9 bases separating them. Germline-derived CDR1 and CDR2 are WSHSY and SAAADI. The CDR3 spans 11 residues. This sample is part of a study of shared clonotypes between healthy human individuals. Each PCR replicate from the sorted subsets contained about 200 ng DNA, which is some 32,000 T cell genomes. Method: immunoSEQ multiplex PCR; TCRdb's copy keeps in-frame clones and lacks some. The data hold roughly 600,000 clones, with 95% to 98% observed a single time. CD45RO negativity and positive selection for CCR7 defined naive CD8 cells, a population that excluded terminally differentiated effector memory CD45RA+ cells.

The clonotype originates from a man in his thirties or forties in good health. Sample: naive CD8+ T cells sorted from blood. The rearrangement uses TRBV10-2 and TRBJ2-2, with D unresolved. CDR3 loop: CASRAGEELFF. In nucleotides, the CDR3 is TGCGCCAGCAGGGCCGGCGAGGAGCTGTTTTTT.